The source of this T cell receptor (beta chain) is a study of lymphopenia after photon versus proton radiotherapy. Study outcomes and limitations: Oligoclonal CD8+ Temra expansion after nadir drove photon patients' diversity drop. In patients who died, overall survival fell as post-nadir TCR diversity dropped more.

This clone occurred once. What it binds is not known. Clones were read by immunoSEQ multiplex PCR, and TCRdb kept only the in-frame ones, dropping some. Among 37,000 or so clones listed, 86% were seen once. The CDR3 sequence is 14 residues long. Germline CDR1 is LNHDA and CDR2 is SQIVND (reference sequence). Trimming took 7 bases from V and 3 from J; bases not matched to a gene: 6. The sequencing here drew on peripheral blood, taken from a patient treated with proton-based radiotherapy. The chain is built from TRBV19 and TRBJ1-1; 9 bases align to TRBD1. This receptor was taken from a woman aged 70-85 years with pancreatic cancer. Some clones in this sample may be carry-over from other donors' samples. The CDR3 loop is CASTPGQGYTEAFF. CDR3 sequence (DNA): TGTGCCAGTACCCCGGGACAGGGATACACTGAAGCTTTCTTT.